The TCR beta chain under discussion was sequenced for a study of T cells in Graves' hyperthyroidism and ophthalmopathy. Amplification of TCR beta CDR3 regions used RNA as the template. HTBI primers drove first-round RT-PCR of the TCR CDR3. TCRdb itself ran the multiplex PCR reads through MiXCR, one entry per CDR3 protein. The table shows around 300,000 distinct CDR3 sequences, with roughly a fifth occurring only once. Germline CDR1 is MNHEY and CDR2 is SMNVEV (reference sequence). The V and J ends lost 5 bases and 8 bases respectively, with 18 bases between them. The CDR3 sequence is 14 residues long. At least 3 on the Clinical Activity Score was recorded for ophthalmopathy patients, who also had NOSPECS grade at least 4 and duration under 3 months. The study based diagnoses on clinical symptoms, serum thyroxine and TRAb, thyroid ultrasound and orbital computed tomography.

V is TRBV27 and J is TRBJ1-2; D gene uncertain. The sequenced sample consisted of blood. The TCR was taken from a man aged 45-65 years with Graves' ophthalmopathy. CDR3 nucleotide sequence: TGTGCCAGCAGTCTAAACTCCCAGCCTCGGGGCTACACCTTC. It encodes CASSLNSQPRGYTF.